The rows below give T cell receptor beta chains drawn from one sample of a study of blood T cell repertoires in COVID-19. Sequencing was performed with immunoSEQ multiplex PCR; in TCRdb, only in-frame clones are kept and a portion is missing. The table has 200,000 to 300,000 clones, about 83% seen once. Sequencing was performed on peripheral blood. All receptors come from a man aged 45-65 years with acute or convalescent COVID-19. The CDR3 runs from the conserved cysteine through the conserved F or W. The size field is filled for only some rows; it gives once, few, many or a size class.

clone_size cdr3_length j_call v_call cdr3_aa
- 13 TRBJ1-2 TRBV25-1 CASSIQGAGGYTF
- 11 TRBJ1-2 TRBV12-3/TRBV12-4 CASSLRGGYTF
few 13 TRBJ1-2 TRBV27 CASSRDREDGYTF
- 12 TRBJ1-2 TRBV12-5 CASASLPPGATF
once 13 TRBJ2-5 TRBV13 CASSSILQETQYF
- 17 TRBJ2-2 TRBV23-1 CASSRRWMTGRTGELFF
- 13 TRBJ2-5 TRBV3-1/TRBV3-2 CASRRVDQETQYF
- 13 TRBJ2-5 TRBV3-1/TRBV3-2 CASSQSYQETQYF
- 13 TRBJ2-1 TRBV27 CASSFITGPEQFF
- 15 TRBJ2-1 TRBV11-3 CASSLNLAGGLWQFF
- 16 TRBJ1-5 TRBV19 CASSYDRARGNQPQHF
- 15 TRBJ1-6 TRBV19 CASSTGTGYNSPLHF
- 15 TRBJ1-5 TRBV27 CASSARTGVNQPQHF
- 16 TRBJ1-2 TRBV25-1 CASSEYTLGRSYGYTF